This T cell receptor (beta chain) was recorded in a study of T-cell reconstitution after alpha-beta-depleted transplantation in children. The TCRbeta library incorporated unique molecular identifiers. Using its own MiXCR run on the PCR reads, TCRdb lists one record per CDR3 protein. Of roughly 610,000 distinct CDR3 sequences listed, under 12% are singletons. The V gene end was trimmed by 2 bases and the J gene end by 2 bases; junction bases not matched to a gene: 7. The CDR3 is 15 amino acids. In germline, CDR1 is SGHRS, CDR2 YFSETQ. The sequence was obtained from a human donor who donated a stem cell graft to a child with acute myeloid leukemia. The sample was PBMCs from the stem cell graft donor, taken from the stem cell graft. The chain employs TRBV5-1 and TRBJ2-7; the match to TRBD2 covers 7 bases. The DNA for the CDR3 is TGCGCCAGCAGCTTAGCCGGGACTACGGCCTACGAGCAGTACTTC. Protein: CASSLAGTTAYEQYF.